The 5 T cell receptor beta chains listed next were all sequenced from one sample in a study of shared clonotypes between healthy human individuals. TCRdb's table, derived via immunoSEQ multiplex PCR, lists solely in-frame clones and lacks some. In the table there are about 1.5 million clones, more than 95% of which are singletons. The sequencing sample was made of naive CD4+ T cells sorted from blood. Specified subset: CD45RA+ positively selected. The receptor source for this set is a man aged 25 to 40 in good health.

This sequence joins TRBV9 and TRBJ2-5, with D maybe TRBD2 (6 bases). Between the trimmed V and J ends, which lost 4 bases and 4 bases, there was a span of 14 bases. The V gene's germline CDR1 is SGDLS and CDR2 YYNGEE. This CDR3 comprises 14 residues. The CDR3 DNA is TGTGCCAGCAGCCCCGGTCGGGGAGGAGAGACCCAGTACTTC. Its protein product is CASSPGRGGETQYF.

V usage is TRBV29-1 and J usage is TRBJ2-3; either TRBD1 or TRBD2 may supply D (5 bases each). Trimming cost V 5 bases and J 0 bases, with 12 bases left between them. The CDR3 runs to 14 residues. Germline V gives CDR1 SQVTM, CDR2 ANQGSEA. CDR3 loop: CSVTSGPSTDTQYF. The DNA of the CDR3 is TGCAGCGTTACATCGGGGCCTAGCACAGATACGCAGTATTTT.

The chain recombines TRBV2 with TRBJ2-5; a weak D match, TRBD1 (5 bases). The germline CDR1 and CDR2 sequences are SNHLY and FYNNEI. The CDR3 has 11 residues. The CDR3 sequence: CGDSYAETQYF. CDR3 coding DNA: TGTGGAGACAGCTACGCGGAGACCCAGTACTTC.

In its sample, this clone was seen once. V is TRBV7-8 and J is TRBJ2-3; D is unclear. CDR1 is SGHVS and CDR2 is FQNEAQ in the germline V gene. This CDR3 comprises 13 residues. Trimming removed 2 bases from V and 4 bases from J, with 7 bases in between. CDR3 DNA sequence: TGTGCCAGCAGCTTAATATTAGCAGATACGCAGTATTTT. It encodes CASSLILADTQYF. Complete variable domain (other parts from reference TRBV7-8 and TRBJ2-3): GAGVSQSPRYKVAKRGQDVALRCDPISGHVSLFWYQQALGQGPEFLTYFQNEAQLDKSGLPSDRFFAERPEGSVSTLKIQRTQQEDSAVYLCASSLILADTQYFGPGTRLTVL.

The chain couples TRBV5-1 to TRBJ2-4; 8 nucleotides agree with TRBD2. Trimming at V came to 2 bases and at J to 7 bases, leaving 11 bases not matched to a gene. The CDR3 has 16 amino acids. CDR1 is SGHRS, CDR2 YFSETQ, per germline. CDR3: CASSFIAGMGGNIQYF. For the CDR3, the DNA is TGCGCCAGCAGCTTTATAGCGGGAATGGGAGGGAACATTCAGTACTTC.